The T cell receptor beta chain described here comes from a study of cytomegalovirus exposure and HLA in healthy donors. The PCR contained 60 Vbeta and 13 Jbeta primers. This table comes from immunoSEQ multiplex PCR, and its TCRdb copy is limited to in-frame clones, with some not included. The data show around 140,000 clones, and the top ten clones hold roughly 1.7%. Trimming stripped 6 bases from V and 4 bases from J, with 16 bases between. This CDR3 spans 14 amino acids. Germline CDR1 LNHDA, CDR2 SQIVND (reference sequence). The sequence derives from a man aged 18 to 30 in good health and CMV-seronegative. The gene calls are TRBV19 and TRBJ2-7; no clear D gene. Sample: PBMCs. DNA for the CDR3: TGTGCCAGTAGCCCAGATTATCCCTCTTACGAGCAGTACTTC. This sequence encodes CASSPDYPSYEQYF.